This is a list of T cell receptor beta chains from one sample in a study of control samples from healthy donors and cancer patients. Method: immunoSEQ multiplex PCR; TCRdb's copy keeps in-frame clones and lacks some. Of approximately 49,000 clones listed, 70% to 90% are singletons. Sequenced input: PBMCs. The receptors here all came from a woman aged 45-65 years with lung cancer. The CDR3 runs from the conserved cysteine through the conserved F or W. The D gene is left open where the match is weak. Size is omitted from some rows. Given values are once, few, many or a class for expanded clones.

j_call d_call clone_size v_call cdr3_aa cdr3_nt
TRBJ2-3 NA once TRBV5-6 CASSLWSSSTDTQYF TGTGCCAGCAGCTTATGGAGCTCTAGCACAGATACGCAGTATTTT
TRBJ1-2 NA NA TRBV7-9 CASSFDRLNYGYTF TGTGCCAGCAGCTTTGACAGGCTGAACTATGGCTACACCTTC
TRBJ1-1 NA NA TRBV28 CASSSILGRVNTEAFF TGTGCCAGCAGCTCAATTCTCGGAAGGGTGAACACTGAAGCTTTCTTT
TRBJ2-4 NA NA TRBV4-3 CASSQVRGDIQYF TGCGCCAGCAGCCAAGTTAGGGGGGACATTCAGTACTTC
TRBJ1-5 TRBD1 few TRBV2 CASSEGTGVQPQHF TGTGCCAGCAGTGAAGGGACAGGGGTTCAGCCCCAGCATTTT
TRBJ2-7 TRBD1 few TRBV5-1 CASRTHLGQGSDEQYF TGCGCCAGCCGTACTCACCTTGGACAGGGTAGCGACGAGCAGTACTTC
TRBJ2-1 NA NA TRBV10-3 CAISAGFPYNEQFF TGTGCCATCAGTGCTGGGTTCCCCTACAATGAGCAGTTCTTC
TRBJ2-2 NA few TRBV5-1 CASNDPNGELFF TGCGCCAGCAACGACCCCAACGGGGAGCTGTTTTTT
TRBJ1-1 NA NA TRBV7-9 CASSRGDTEAFF TGTGCCAGCAGCCGCGGCGACACTGAAGCTTTCTTT
TRBJ1-5 NA once TRBV25-1 CASSDGARGFQPQHF TGTGCCAGCAGTGATGGGGCTAGGGGATTTCAGCCCCAGCATTTT
TRBJ2-2 TRBD2 NA TRBV9 CASSSSGGAPGELFF TGTGCCAGCAGCTCAAGCGGGGGGGCCCCCGGGGAGCTGTTTTTT
TRBJ2-7 TRBD1 NA TRBV29-1 CSVGVGDRVGEQYF TGCAGCGTTGGGGTAGGCGACAGGGTAGGCGAGCAGTACTTC
TRBJ1-5 NA few TRBV29-1 CSVQTDGRNQPQHF TGCAGCGTGCAAACGGACGGGAGAAATCAGCCCCAGCATTTT
TRBJ2-3 NA NA TRBV7-9 CASSFYTDTQYF TGTGCCAGCAGCTTTTACACAGATACGCAGTATTTT
TRBJ2-2 NA few TRBV7-9 CASLPGGPNTGELFF TGTGCCAGCTTACCCGGGGGTCCAAACACCGGGGAGCTGTTTTTT
TRBJ1-5 NA NA TRBV27 CASSTTGTPSNQPQHF TGTGCCAGCAGTACGACCGGGACTCCCAGCAATCAGCCCCAGCATTTT
TRBJ2-7 NA NA TRBV5-1 CASSPPGSSYEQYF TGCGCCAGCAGCCCCCCAGGGAGCTCCTACGAGCAGTACTTC
TRBJ1-1 NA NA TRBV6-6 CASRDGLNTEAFF TGTGCCAGCAGGGACGGACTGAACACTGAAGCTTTCTTT
TRBJ2-7 TRBD2 NA TRBV7-2 CASMTRGRDHEQYF TGTGCCAGCATGACACGCGGGAGGGACCACGAGCAGTACTTC
TRBJ1-4 NA NA TRBV6-2/TRBV6-3 CASSRPTDGREKLFF TGTGCCAGCAGCCGCCCGACCGACGGGCGTGAAAAACTGTTTTTT
TRBJ1-1 NA NA TRBV7-2 CASGTLGGVEAFF TGTGCCAGCGGTACACTGGGGGGTGTTGAAGCTTTCTTT
TRBJ1-5 NA NA TRBV9 CASSVGGAGWDQPQHF TGTGCCAGCAGCGTAGGGGGGGCGGGATGGGATCAGCCCCAGCATTTT
TRBJ1-5 NA NA TRBV24-1 CATSDQGTQPQHF TGTGCCACCAGTGACCAGGGGACTCAGCCCCAGCATTTT
TRBJ1-1 NA NA TRBV6-2/TRBV6-3 CASSFRYTEAFF TGTGCCAGCAGTTTTAGGTACACTGAAGCTTTCTTT
TRBJ2-2 NA NA TRBV18 CASSPGLDTGELFF TGTGCCAGCTCACCTGGCCTCGACACCGGGGAGCTGTTTTTT
TRBJ2-3 NA NA TRBV10-3 CAISESNTLIGSTDTQYF TGTGCCATCAGTGAGTCGAACACCCTGATAGGATCCACAGATACGCAGTATTTT
TRBJ1-2 NA NA TRBV27 CASSLYQTGNYGYTF TGTGCCAGCAGTTTATACCAGACGGGGAACTATGGCTACACCTTC
TRBJ1-2 NA NA TRBV19 CASSTVDGYGYTF TGTGCCAGTAGTACCGTCGATGGGTATGGCTACACCTTC
TRBJ1-3 NA NA TRBV27 CASSTSSGNTIYF TGTGCCAGCAGTACAAGCTCTGGAAACACCATATATTTT
TRBJ1-1 NA once TRBV30 CAWSKGLNTEAFF TGTGCCTGGAGTAAAGGACTCAACACTGAAGCTTTCTTT
TRBJ2-5 NA NA TRBV18 CASSRSSAETQYF TGTGCCAGCTCACGGTCTAGCGCTGAGACCCAGTACTTC
TRBJ1-2 NA once TRBV5-4 CASSLGQGYYGYTF TGTGCCAGCAGCTTGGGGCAGGGTTACTATGGCTACACCTTC
TRBJ2-7 NA NA TRBV19 CASSIAPVGEQYF TGTGCCAGTAGTATAGCTCCGGTCGGCGAGCAGTACTTC